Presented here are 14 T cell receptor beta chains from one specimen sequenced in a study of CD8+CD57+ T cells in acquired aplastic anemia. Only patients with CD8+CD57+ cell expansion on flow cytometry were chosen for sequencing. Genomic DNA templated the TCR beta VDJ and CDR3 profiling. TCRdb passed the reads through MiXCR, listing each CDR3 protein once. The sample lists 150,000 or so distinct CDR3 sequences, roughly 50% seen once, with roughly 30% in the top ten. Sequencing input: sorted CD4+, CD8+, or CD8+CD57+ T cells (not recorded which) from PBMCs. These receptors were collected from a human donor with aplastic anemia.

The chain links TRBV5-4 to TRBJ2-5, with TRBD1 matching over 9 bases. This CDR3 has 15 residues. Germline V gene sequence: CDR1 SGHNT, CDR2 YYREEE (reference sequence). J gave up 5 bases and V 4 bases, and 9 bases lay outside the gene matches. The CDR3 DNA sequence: TGTGCCAGCAGCCCTCGGGACAGGGCAGGGGAGACCCAGTACTTC. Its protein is CASSPRDRAGETQYF.

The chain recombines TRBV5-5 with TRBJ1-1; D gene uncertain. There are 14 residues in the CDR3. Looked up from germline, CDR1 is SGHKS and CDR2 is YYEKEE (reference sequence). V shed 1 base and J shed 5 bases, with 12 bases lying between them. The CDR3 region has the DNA TGTGCCAGCAGCTTGTGGGAAGGTGGGACTGAAGCTTTCTTT. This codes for CASSLWEGGTEAFF.

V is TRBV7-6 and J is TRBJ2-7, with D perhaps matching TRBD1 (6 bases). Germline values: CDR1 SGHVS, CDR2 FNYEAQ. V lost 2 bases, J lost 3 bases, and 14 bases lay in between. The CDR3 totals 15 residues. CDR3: CASSLFSTRGYEQYF. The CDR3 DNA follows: TGTGCCAGCAGCTTATTTTCGACCAGGGGCTACGAGCAGTACTTC.

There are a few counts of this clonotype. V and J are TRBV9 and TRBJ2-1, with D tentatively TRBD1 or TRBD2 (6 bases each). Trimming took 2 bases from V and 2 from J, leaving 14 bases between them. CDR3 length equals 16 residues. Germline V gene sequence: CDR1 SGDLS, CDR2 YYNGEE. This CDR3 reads CASSVKGGGPYNEQFF. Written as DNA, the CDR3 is TGTGCCAGCAGCGTCAAGGGGGGTGGCCCCTACAATGAGCAGTTCTTC.

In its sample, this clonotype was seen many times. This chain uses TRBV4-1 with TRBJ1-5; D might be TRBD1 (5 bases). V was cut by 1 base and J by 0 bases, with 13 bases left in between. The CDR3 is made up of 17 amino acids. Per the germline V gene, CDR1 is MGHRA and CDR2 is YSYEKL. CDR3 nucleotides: TGCGCCAGCAGCCAAGTTCTGGGGACCAATAGCAATCAGCCCCAGCATTTT. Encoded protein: CASSQVLGTNSNQPQHF.

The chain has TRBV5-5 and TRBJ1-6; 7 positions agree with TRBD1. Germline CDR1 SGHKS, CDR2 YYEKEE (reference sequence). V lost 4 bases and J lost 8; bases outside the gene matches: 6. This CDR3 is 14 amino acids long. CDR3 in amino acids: CASSVTGSDSPLHF. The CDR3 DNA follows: TGTGCCAGCAGCGTGACAGGGAGTGATTCACCCCTCCACTTT.

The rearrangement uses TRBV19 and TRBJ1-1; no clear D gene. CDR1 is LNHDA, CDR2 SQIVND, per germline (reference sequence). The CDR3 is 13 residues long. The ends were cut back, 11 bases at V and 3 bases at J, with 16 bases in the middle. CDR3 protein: CASKERWDTEAFF. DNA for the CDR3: TGTGCCTCCAAGGAACGGTGGGACACTGAAGCTTTCTTT.

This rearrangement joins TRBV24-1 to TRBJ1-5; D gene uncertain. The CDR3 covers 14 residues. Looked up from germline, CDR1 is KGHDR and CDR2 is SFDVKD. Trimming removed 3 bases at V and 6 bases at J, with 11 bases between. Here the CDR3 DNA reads TGTGCCACCAGTGATCACAATAGGACTCAGCCCCAGCATTTT. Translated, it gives CATSDHNRTQPQHF.

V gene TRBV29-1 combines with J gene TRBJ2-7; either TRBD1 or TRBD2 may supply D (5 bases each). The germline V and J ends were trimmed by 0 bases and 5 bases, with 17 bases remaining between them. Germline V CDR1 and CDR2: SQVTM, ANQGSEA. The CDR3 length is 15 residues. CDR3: CSVEEVGAGSDEQYF. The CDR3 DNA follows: TGCAGCGTTGAAGAAGTAGGGGCAGGGAGCGACGAGCAGTACTTC.

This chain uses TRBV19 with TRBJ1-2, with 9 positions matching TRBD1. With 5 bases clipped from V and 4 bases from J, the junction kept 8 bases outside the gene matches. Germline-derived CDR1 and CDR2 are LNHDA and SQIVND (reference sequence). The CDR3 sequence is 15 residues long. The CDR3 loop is CASSVAGTGTYGYTF. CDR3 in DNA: TGTGCCAGTAGTGTCGCCGGGACAGGGACCTATGGCTACACCTTC. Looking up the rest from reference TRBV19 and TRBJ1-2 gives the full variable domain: DGGITQSPKYLFRKEGQNVTLSCEQNLNHDAMYWYRQDPGQGLRLIYYSQIVNDFQKGDIAEGYSVSREKKESFPLTVTSAQKNPTAFYLCASSVAGTGTYGYTFGSGTRLTVV.

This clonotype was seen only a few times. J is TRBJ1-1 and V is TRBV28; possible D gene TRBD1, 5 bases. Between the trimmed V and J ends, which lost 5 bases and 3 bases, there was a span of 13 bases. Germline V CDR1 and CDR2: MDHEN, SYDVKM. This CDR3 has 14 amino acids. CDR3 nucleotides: TGTGCCAGCAGTAGCAGGGTTCGGGACACTGAAGCTTTCTTT. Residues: CASSSRVRDTEAFF. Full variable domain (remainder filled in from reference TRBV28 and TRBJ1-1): DVKVTQSSRYLVKRTGEKVFLECVQDMDHENMFWYRQDPGLGLRLIYFSYDVKMKEKGDIPEGYSVSREKKERFSLILESASTNQTSMYLCASSSRVRDTEAFFGQGTRLTVV.

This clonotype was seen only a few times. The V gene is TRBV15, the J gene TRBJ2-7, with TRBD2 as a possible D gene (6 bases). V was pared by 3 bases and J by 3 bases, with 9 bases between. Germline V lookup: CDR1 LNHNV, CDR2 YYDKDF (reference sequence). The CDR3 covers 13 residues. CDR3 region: CATSRGGNYEQYF. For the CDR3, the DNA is TGTGCCACCAGCAGGGGCGGGAACTACGAGCAGTACTTC. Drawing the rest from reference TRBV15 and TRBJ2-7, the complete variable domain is DAMVIQNPRYQVTQFGKPVTLSCSQTLNHNVMYWYQQKSSQAPKLLFHYYDKDFNNEADTPDNFQSRRPNTSFCFLDIRSPGLGDTAMYLCATSRGGNYEQYFGPGTRLTVT.

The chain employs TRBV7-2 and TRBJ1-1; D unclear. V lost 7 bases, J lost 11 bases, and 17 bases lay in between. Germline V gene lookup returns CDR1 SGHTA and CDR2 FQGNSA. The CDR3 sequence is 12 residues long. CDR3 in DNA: TGTGCCAGCAACCCGTCAGGCGGGAGGGCTTTCTTT. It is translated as CASNPSGGRAFF.

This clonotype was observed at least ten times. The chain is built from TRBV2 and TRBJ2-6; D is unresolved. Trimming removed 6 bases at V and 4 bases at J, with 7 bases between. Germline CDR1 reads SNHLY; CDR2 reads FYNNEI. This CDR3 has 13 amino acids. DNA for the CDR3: TGTGCCAGCAGACGGTCAGGGGCCAACGTCCTGACTTTC. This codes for CASRRSGANVLTF.